Each of the 10 T cell receptor beta chains below was sequenced from the same sample in a study of monozygotic twins with inflammatory bowel disease. TCRdb re-called the 5' RACE reads; one entry per CDR3 protein, DNA not given. The sample table sets out around 150,000 distinct CDR3 sequences. Sequencing was carried out using blood. These receptors all stem from a human donor with ulcerative colitis or Crohn's disease, or a healthy co-twin of an affected twin (not recorded which).

J is TRBJ2-5 and V is TRBV5-1; TCRdb selects TRBD1, and the lack of DNA leaves this call unchecked. The V gene's germline CDR1 is SGHRS and CDR2 YFSETQ. CDR3 length: 15 residues. CDR3 amino acids: CASSAGDKGSETQYF. Variable domain in full (rest from reference TRBV5-1 and TRBJ2-5): KAGVTQTPRYLIKTRGQQVTLSCSPISGHRSVSWYQQTPGQGLQFLFEYFSETQRNKGNFPGRFSGRQFSNSRSEMNVSTLELGDSALYLCASSAGDKGSETQYFGPGTRLLVL.

The J gene is TRBJ1-6, the V gene TRBV7-2; no DNA is available, so the TRBD1 call from TCRdb remains unchecked. The CDR3 covers 16 residues. CDR1 is SGHTA, CDR2 FQGNSA, per germline. The chain's CDR3 is CASSQLGTLRGSPLHF.

The chain employs TRBV4-1 and TRBJ1-3. The CDR3 contains 17 residues. Looked up from germline, CDR1 is MGHRA and CDR2 is YSYEKL. CDR3 loop: CASSSGRGESSGNTIYF.

This chain links TRBV20-1 with TRBJ1-4; TCRdb proposes TRBD1, but this gene call is untestable without DNA. The CDR3 runs 13 residues. From germline, CDR1 is DFQATT and CDR2 SNEGSKA (reference sequence). CDR3 region: CSARQGVVEKLFF.

The chain's CDR3 is CASSPLGPDTQYF. The rearrangement links TRBV3-1 to TRBJ2-3. In germline, CDR1 is LGHDT, CDR2 YNNKEL (reference sequence). The CDR3 runs 13 residues.

This rearrangement joins TRBV6-5 to TRBJ1-1; TCRdb selects TRBD1, and the lack of DNA leaves this call unchecked. Germline values: CDR1 MNHEY, CDR2 SVGAGI. The CDR3 totals 15 residues. The CDR3 spells CASSYSGDRGGEAFF.

V and J are TRBV19 and TRBJ1-2. Germline lookup yields CDR1 LNHDA and CDR2 SQIVND (reference sequence). CDR3 length: 13 amino acids. The chain's CDR3 is CASSITRMDGYTF.

The rearrangement links TRBV27 to TRBJ2-3; with no DNA, the TCRdb D assignment of TRBD1 cannot be verified. CDR1 is MNHEY, CDR2 SMNVEV, per germline (reference sequence). The CDR3 extends over 17 amino acids. The CDR3 spells CASSPLVAGESTDTQYF.

V gene TRBV5-1 combines with J gene TRBJ2-7; as DNA is missing, the TRBD1 call by TCRdb cannot be tested. Germline V CDR1 and CDR2: SGHRS, YFSETQ. This CDR3 is built from 14 residues. CDR3 protein: CASRQTGNHYEQYF.

The chain links TRBV20-1 to TRBJ1-5; TCRdb's assignment of TRBD1 cannot be checked, as there is no DNA. The CDR3 is 15 residues long. The germline V gene encodes CDR1 DFQATT and CDR2 SNEGSKA (reference sequence). CDR3 protein: CSARLTGFSNQPQHF.